These T cell receptor beta chains were read from a single sample in a study of identical twins. One entry per CDR3 protein results from TCRdb running MiXCR on the 5' RACE reads. The sample shows roughly 1,500,000 distinct CDR3 sequences, under 35% of them seen only once. The sequenced sample consisted of cord blood. These receptors originate from a newborn girl in good health. The CDR3 runs from the conserved cysteine through the conserved F or W. A D gene is named only where the DNA matches it firmly. Size tells how often a clone was seen (once, few, many) or the class of an expanded clone, and some rows leave it out.

clone size: many; V gene: TRBV12-3/TRBV12-4; D gene: TRBD2; J gene: TRBJ2-3; CDR3 DNA: TGTGCCAGCAGAAAGCGGGAGATCTCAGATACGCAGTATTTT; CDR3 protein: CASRKREISDTQYF
clone size: NA; V gene: TRBV20-1; D gene: NA; J gene: TRBJ1-1; CDR3 DNA: TGCAGTGCTAGAGCCCCAGGGGCGAACACTGAAGCTTTCTTT; CDR3 protein: CSARAPGANTEAFF
clone size: NA; V gene: TRBV5-1; D gene: NA; J gene: TRBJ2-7; CDR3 DNA: TGCGCCAGCAGCTGGTCCTCTCTAGCGTTCGGCTCCTACGAGCAGTACTTC; CDR3 protein: CASSWSSLAFGSYEQYF
clone size: many; V gene: TRBV6-5; D gene: TRBD2; J gene: TRBJ2-7; CDR3 DNA: TGTGCCAGCAGTTACTCACTAGCGGGCTACGAGCAGTACTTC; CDR3 protein: CASSYSLAGYEQYF
clone size: NA; V gene: TRBV6-1; D gene: NA; J gene: TRBJ1-2; CDR3 DNA: TGTGCCAGCAGTGAAGCGCTAAGGGGCGCCTTCTATGGCTACACCTTC; CDR3 protein: CASSEALRGAFYGYTF
clone size: NA; V gene: TRBV20-1; D gene: NA; J gene: TRBJ2-2; CDR3 DNA: TGCAGTGCTAGAGATAGCGTTTACACCGGGGAGCTGTTTTTT; CDR3 protein: CSARDSVYTGELFF
clone size: NA; V gene: TRBV4-2; D gene: NA; J gene: TRBJ1-2; CDR3 DNA: TGTGCCAGCAGCCAAGCGGGAGGGGAAGAGGGCGGCTACACCTTC; CDR3 protein: CASSQAGGEEGGYTF
clone size: few; V gene: TRBV4-1; D gene: NA; J gene: TRBJ2-5; CDR3 DNA: TGCGCCAGCAGCCAAGATATCCAGGGGACGTACCAAGAGACCCAGTACTTC; CDR3 protein: CASSQDIQGTYQETQYF
clone size: NA; V gene: TRBV20-1; D gene: TRBD1; J gene: TRBJ1-1; CDR3 DNA: TGCGGTGCTAGCCGGGGACAGGGTGACACCGAAGCTTTCTTT; CDR3 protein: CGASRGQGDTEAFF
clone size: once; V gene: TRBV5-1; D gene: TRBD2; J gene: TRBJ2-7; CDR3 DNA: TGCGCCAGCAGCCTCCCCGGACTAGCGGGGCCGGATCGCAATGAGCAGTACTTC; CDR3 protein: CASSLPGLAGPDRNEQYF
clone size: NA; V gene: TRBV5-1; D gene: TRBD2; J gene: TRBJ2-7; CDR3 DNA: TGCGCCAGCAGCTTGAACGGGGCTAGCGGGGTCTACTACGAGCAGTACTTC; CDR3 protein: CASSLNGASGVYYEQYF
clone size: many; V gene: TRBV4-2; D gene: NA; J gene: TRBJ2-3; CDR3 DNA: TGTGCCAGCAGCCGCGAACGCGGCCGCACAGATACGCAGTATTTT; CDR3 protein: CASSRERGRTDTQYF
clone size: few; V gene: TRBV20-1; D gene: NA; J gene: TRBJ1-3; CDR3 DNA: TGCAGTGCTAGTGGGGGGCCATTCTCTGGAAACACCATATATTTT; CDR3 protein: CSASGGPFSGNTIYF
clone size: many; V gene: TRBV16; D gene: TRBD1; J gene: TRBJ2-7; CDR3 DNA: TGTGCCAGCAGCCAAGGTGCAGGGGGCTACGAGCAGTACTTC; CDR3 protein: CASSQGAGGYEQYF
clone size: NA; V gene: TRBV9; D gene: TRBD1; J gene: TRBJ1-4; CDR3 DNA: TGTGCCGGCAGCGGAGACAGGGGCCCTAATGAAAAACTGTTTTTT; CDR3 protein: CAGSGDRGPNEKLFF
clone size: few; V gene: TRBV29-1; D gene: NA; J gene: TRBJ2-3; CDR3 DNA: TGCAGCGTTGAAAAGGCCTCCCAGGGCGCAGATACGCAGTATTTT; CDR3 protein: CSVEKASQGADTQYF
clone size: NA; V gene: TRBV24-1; D gene: NA; J gene: TRBJ2-7; CDR3 DNA: TGTGCCACCAGTGGAAGGGACGAGCAGTACTTC; CDR3 protein: CATSGRDEQYF
clone size: NA; V gene: TRBV12-3/TRBV12-4; D gene: NA; J gene: TRBJ2-1; CDR3 DNA: TGTGCCAGCAGCCTCGGTCCAGGAAGCCAGCAGTTCTTC; CDR3 protein: CASSLGPGSQQFF
clone size: many; V gene: TRBV5-1; D gene: NA; J gene: TRBJ2-7; CDR3 DNA: TGCGCCAGCAGATACTTAGCGGATAGCTCCTACGAGCAGTACTTC; CDR3 protein: CASRYLADSSYEQYF
clone size: NA; V gene: TRBV6-5; D gene: NA; J gene: TRBJ2-1; CDR3 DNA: TGTGCCAGCAGTTACAGACAGATCTACAATGAGCAGTTCTTC; CDR3 protein: CASSYRQIYNEQFF
clone size: NA; V gene: TRBV5-6; D gene: NA; J gene: TRBJ2-3; CDR3 DNA: TGTGCCAGCACCACCGCCCGGGGCCGGACTTCTAGCACAGATACGCAGTATTTT; CDR3 protein: CASTTARGRTSSTDTQYF
clone size: many; V gene: TRBV10-3; D gene: NA; J gene: TRBJ2-5; CDR3 DNA: TGTGCCATCAGCGAAGGACAGCCCCAAGAGACCCAGTACTTC; CDR3 protein: CAISEGQPQETQYF
clone size: few; V gene: TRBV4-2; D gene: NA; J gene: TRBJ1-1; CDR3 DNA: TGTGCCAGCAGCCAAGTGGGAGGTGCGGGGACTGAAGCTTTCTTT; CDR3 protein: CASSQVGGAGTEAFF
clone size: many; V gene: TRBV18; D gene: NA; J gene: TRBJ1-4; CDR3 DNA: TGTGCCAGCAGTCCTACAGGGCCTAATGAAAAACTGTTTTTT; CDR3 protein: CASSPTGPNEKLFF
clone size: few; V gene: TRBV29-1; D gene: NA; J gene: TRBJ1-1; CDR3 DNA: TGCAGCGTGGTTACCGGGACCTACACTGAAGCTTTCTTT; CDR3 protein: CSVVTGTYTEAFF
clone size: NA; V gene: TRBV5-8; D gene: NA; J gene: TRBJ1-2; CDR3 DNA: TGTGCCAGCAGTCGAGCGAGGGGCGCTGACTATGGCTACACCTTC; CDR3 protein: CASSRARGADYGYTF
clone size: NA; V gene: TRBV6-2/TRBV6-3; D gene: NA; J gene: TRBJ1-1; CDR3 DNA: TGTGCCAGCAGTTACTCGCCTCTGGTTGAAGCTTTCTTT; CDR3 protein: CASSYSPLVEAFF
clone size: NA; V gene: TRBV29-1; D gene: TRBD1; J gene: TRBJ1-2; CDR3 DNA: TGCAGCGTACTGGGGACAGGGGAAGGCTACACCTTC; CDR3 protein: CSVLGTGEGYTF
clone size: NA; V gene: TRBV7-2; D gene: NA; J gene: TRBJ2-1; CDR3 DNA: TGTGCCAGCAGCCGGTATGGGGGCAATGAGCAGTTCTTC; CDR3 protein: CASSRYGGNEQFF
clone size: NA; V gene: TRBV28; D gene: NA; J gene: TRBJ1-2; CDR3 DNA: TGTGCCAGCACCGTCGGGACCGACTTCGGCGGCTACACCTTC; CDR3 protein: CASTVGTDFGGYTF
clone size: NA; V gene: TRBV7-9; D gene: TRBD1; J gene: TRBJ2-7; CDR3 DNA: TGTGCCAGCAGCTTGGCCGGGACAGGGGAATACGAGCAGTACTTC; CDR3 protein: CASSLAGTGEYEQYF
clone size: NA; V gene: TRBV27; D gene: TRBD2; J gene: TRBJ2-4; CDR3 DNA: TGTGCCAGCAGCCCGGCTAGCGGGGGGGCCAAAAACATTCAGTACTTC; CDR3 protein: CASSPASGGAKNIQYF
clone size: few; V gene: TRBV18; D gene: NA; J gene: TRBJ1-2; CDR3 DNA: TGTGCCAGCTCACCAAACGCGGGGGACTATGGCTACACCTTC; CDR3 protein: CASSPNAGDYGYTF
clone size: NA; V gene: TRBV4-2; D gene: NA; J gene: TRBJ1-5; CDR3 DNA: TGTGCCAGCAGCCAAGGAGAAAGAGGGAGCGGCAATCAGCCCCAGCATTTT; CDR3 protein: CASSQGERGSGNQPQHF
clone size: few; V gene: TRBV6-1; D gene: NA; J gene: TRBJ1-5; CDR3 DNA: TGTGCCAGCAGTGAGCCAGGGCCGTATCAGCCCCAGCATTTT; CDR3 protein: CASSEPGPYQPQHF
clone size: few; V gene: TRBV3-1; D gene: NA; J gene: TRBJ1-5; CDR3 DNA: TGTGCCAGCAGCCAAGGAGACGGGGCGCGGCCCCAGCATTTT; CDR3 protein: CASSQGDGARPQHF
clone size: NA; V gene: TRBV6-2/TRBV6-3; D gene: NA; J gene: TRBJ1-5; CDR3 DNA: TGTGCCAGCAGTTACGACAGTAGTCAGCCCCAGCATTTT; CDR3 protein: CASSYDSSQPQHF
clone size: NA; V gene: TRBV12-3/TRBV12-4; D gene: NA; J gene: TRBJ2-2; CDR3 DNA: TGTGCCAGCACCGAAGGGGGGTCCCCCGGGGAGCTGTTTTTT; CDR3 protein: CASTEGGSPGELFF
clone size: NA; V gene: TRBV7-8; D gene: NA; J gene: TRBJ1-5; CDR3 DNA: TGTGCCAGCAGCAAAGCAAAATGGACCCTCCCCCGAACATATCAGCCCCAGCATTTT; CDR3 protein: CASSKAKWTLPRTYQPQHF
clone size: few; V gene: TRBV5-1; D gene: NA; J gene: TRBJ2-5; CDR3 DNA: TGCGCCAGCACTAGCGCGGGATACCAAGAGACCCAGTACTTC; CDR3 protein: CASTSAGYQETQYF
clone size: NA; V gene: TRBV28; D gene: NA; J gene: TRBJ2-1; CDR3 DNA: TGTGCCAGCAGTTTAATCAGGGGACGGCTCAATGAGCAGTTCTTC; CDR3 protein: CASSLIRGRLNEQFF
clone size: NA; V gene: TRBV29-1; D gene: NA; J gene: TRBJ2-1; CDR3 DNA: TGCAGCGTCCACAGGTCCTCGTCAGGGCAGTTCTTC; CDR3 protein: CSVHRSSSGQFF
clone size: few; V gene: TRBV20-1; D gene: NA; J gene: TRBJ1-5; CDR3 DNA: TGCAGTGCTAGCCTCAGGGGCCAGCCCCAGCATTTT; CDR3 protein: CSASLRGQPQHF
clone size: NA; V gene: TRBV15; D gene: TRBD2; J gene: TRBJ2-1; CDR3 DNA: TGTGCCACCAGCAGAGATGCTAGCGGGGGTAATGAGCAGTTCTTC; CDR3 protein: CATSRDASGGNEQFF
clone size: many; V gene: TRBV5-1; D gene: TRBD2; J gene: TRBJ2-4; CDR3 DNA: TGCGCCAGCAGCTTGGGAAGCGGGAATAAAAACATTCAGTACTTC; CDR3 protein: CASSLGSGNKNIQYF
clone size: many; V gene: TRBV27; D gene: NA; J gene: TRBJ1-2; CDR3 DNA: TGTGCCAGCAGTTTAGTATCGGGGACCTATGGCTACACCTTC; CDR3 protein: CASSLVSGTYGYTF
clone size: few; V gene: TRBV5-8; D gene: TRBD1; J gene: TRBJ1-2; CDR3 DNA: TGTGCCAGCAGCGAGGTAACAGGGGGCGCTAACTATGGCTACACCTTC; CDR3 protein: CASSEVTGGANYGYTF
clone size: few; V gene: TRBV6-5; D gene: TRBD2; J gene: TRBJ2-1; CDR3 DNA: TGTGCCAGCAGGAGCTCTAGCGGGAGGCGCTACAATGAGCAGTTCTTC; CDR3 protein: CASRSSSGRRYNEQFF
clone size: few; V gene: TRBV5-8; D gene: NA; J gene: TRBJ2-1; CDR3 DNA: TGTGCCAGCAGCTTGGTGCGGGGCCAGTTCTTC; CDR3 protein: CASSLVRGQFF
clone size: NA; V gene: TRBV6-1; D gene: NA; J gene: TRBJ2-1; CDR3 DNA: TGTGCCAGCAGTGTGGAACAAGAGACCCAGTTCTTC; CDR3 protein: CASSVEQETQFF
clone size: NA; V gene: TRBV7-6; D gene: TRBD1; J gene: TRBJ1-2; CDR3 DNA: TGTGCCAGCAGCTTAGTAGGGGGCCTGCTTGGCTACACCTTC; CDR3 protein: CASSLVGGLLGYTF
clone size: many; V gene: TRBV4-2; D gene: NA; J gene: TRBJ2-7; CDR3 DNA: TGTGCCAGCAGCCAAGATGTTCGCTCCTACGAGCAGTACTTC; CDR3 protein: CASSQDVRSYEQYF
clone size: few; V gene: TRBV24-1; D gene: NA; J gene: TRBJ2-1; CDR3 DNA: TGTGCCACCAGTGATCCTGACTGGAGCTCCTACAATGAGCAGTTCTTC; CDR3 protein: CATSDPDWSSYNEQFF
clone size: NA; V gene: TRBV2; D gene: NA; J gene: TRBJ2-2; CDR3 DNA: TGTGCCAGCACCCGAATGGTGACCGGGGAGCTGTTTTTT; CDR3 protein: CASTRMVTGELFF
clone size: few; V gene: TRBV2; D gene: TRBD2; J gene: TRBJ2-1; CDR3 DNA: TGTGCCAGCACCGGACTAGCGGGAGGTTTAGCCTACAATGAGCAGTTCTTC; CDR3 protein: CASTGLAGGLAYNEQFF
clone size: few; V gene: TRBV6-5; D gene: NA; J gene: TRBJ1-4; CDR3 DNA: TGTGCCAGCAGGCCGGGGGGGACTAATGAAAAACTGTTTTTT; CDR3 protein: CASRPGGTNEKLFF
clone size: NA; V gene: TRBV7-2; D gene: NA; J gene: TRBJ2-5; CDR3 DNA: TGTGCCAGCAGCTCAAGGTTGAAAGAGACCCAGTACTTC; CDR3 protein: CASSSRLKETQYF